This T cell receptor (beta chain) is from a study of blood T cell repertoires in COVID-19. In the study overall: Acute and convalescent COVID-19 samples came from the United States, Italy and Spain. Sources were T cells, B-cell-depleted T cells, or PBMCs; the material itself was cDNA or gDNA.

The germline V and J ends were trimmed by 7 bases and 2 bases, with 4 bases remaining between them. The germline V gene encodes CDR1 MNHEY and CDR2 SVGAGI. This CDR3 contains 11 residues. Authors' analysis steps: Reference gene primer amplification gave nucleated cell count estimates. Produced via immunoSEQ multiplex PCR; TCRdb's table is partial and in-frame only. V and J calls and clone size are copied from that table; D and trimming were computed from the DNA. Of about 69,000 clones listed, around 83% were seen once; the top ten hold around 9.6%. Sequencing input: peripheral blood. The rearrangement joins TRBV6-5 to TRBJ2-3, with D unclear. The receptor was isolated from a woman older than 75 with acute or convalescent COVID-19. CDR3 amino acids: CASTFTDTQYF. CDR3 sequence (DNA): TGTGCCAGCACTTTCACAGATACGCAGTATTTT.